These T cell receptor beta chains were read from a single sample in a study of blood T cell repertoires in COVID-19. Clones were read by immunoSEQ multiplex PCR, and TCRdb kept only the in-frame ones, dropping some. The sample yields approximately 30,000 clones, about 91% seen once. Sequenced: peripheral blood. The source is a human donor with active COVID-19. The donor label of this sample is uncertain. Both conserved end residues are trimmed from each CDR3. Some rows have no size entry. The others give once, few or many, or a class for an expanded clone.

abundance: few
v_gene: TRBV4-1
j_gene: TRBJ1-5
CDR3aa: ASSPDRDQPQH

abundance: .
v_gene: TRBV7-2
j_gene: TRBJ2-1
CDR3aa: ASSSDRGLYNEQF

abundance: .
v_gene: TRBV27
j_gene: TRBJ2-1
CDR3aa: ASSLSLVGEQF

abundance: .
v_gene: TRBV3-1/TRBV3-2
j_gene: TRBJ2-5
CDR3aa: ASSRTIRTGQETQY

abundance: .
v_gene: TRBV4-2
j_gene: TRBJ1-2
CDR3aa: ASSQETQGGGYGYT

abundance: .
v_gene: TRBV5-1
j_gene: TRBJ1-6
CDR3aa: ASSWNAGADSPLH

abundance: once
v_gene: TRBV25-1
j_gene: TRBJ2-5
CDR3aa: ASSTKGETQY

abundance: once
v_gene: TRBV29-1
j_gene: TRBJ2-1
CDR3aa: SVEEAGNEQF

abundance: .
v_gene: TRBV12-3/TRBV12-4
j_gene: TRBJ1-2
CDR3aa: ASRAPSNYGYT

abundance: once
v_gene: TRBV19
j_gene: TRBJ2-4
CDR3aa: ASQPGTKNIQY

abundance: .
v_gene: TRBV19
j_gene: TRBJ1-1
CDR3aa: ASSPVGNTEAF

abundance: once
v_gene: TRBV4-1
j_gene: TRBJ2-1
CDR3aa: ASSQLAATYNEQF

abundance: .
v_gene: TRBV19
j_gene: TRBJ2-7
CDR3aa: ASSIVGGETYEQY

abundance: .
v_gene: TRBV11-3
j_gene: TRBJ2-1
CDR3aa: ASSLALAGGSSSYNEQF

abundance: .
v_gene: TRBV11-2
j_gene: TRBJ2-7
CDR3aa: ASSLDSYEQY

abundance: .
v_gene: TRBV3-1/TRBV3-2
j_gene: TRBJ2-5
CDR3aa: ASSSGGGTPGLADYQETQY

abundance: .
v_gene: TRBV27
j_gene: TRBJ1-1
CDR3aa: ASSLRDSTTRAF

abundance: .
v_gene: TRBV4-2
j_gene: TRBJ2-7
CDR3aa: ASSQETGGIYEQY

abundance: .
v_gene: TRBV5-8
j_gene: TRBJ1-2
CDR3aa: ASSQQQGALSYGYT

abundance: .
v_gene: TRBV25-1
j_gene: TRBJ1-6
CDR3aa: ASSESFGRRETLH

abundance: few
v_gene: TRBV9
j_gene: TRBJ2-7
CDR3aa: ASSVGDSSFYEQY

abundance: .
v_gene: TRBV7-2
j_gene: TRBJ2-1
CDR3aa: ASSIQLNEQF

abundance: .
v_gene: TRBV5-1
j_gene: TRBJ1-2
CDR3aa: ASSLGSSYGYT

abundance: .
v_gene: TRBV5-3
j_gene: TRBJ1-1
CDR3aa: ARSLPTGGREAF

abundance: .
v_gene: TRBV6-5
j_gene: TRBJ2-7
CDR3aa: ASSYSSGQREYEQY

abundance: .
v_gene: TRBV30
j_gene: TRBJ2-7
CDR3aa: AWNWGDLYEQY

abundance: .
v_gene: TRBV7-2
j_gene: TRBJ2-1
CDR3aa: ASSLGQGVYNEQF

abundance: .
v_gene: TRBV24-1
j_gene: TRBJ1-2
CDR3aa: ATSVAGEGNYYGYT

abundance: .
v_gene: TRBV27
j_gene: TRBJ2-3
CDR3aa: ASSLRDSPTDTQY

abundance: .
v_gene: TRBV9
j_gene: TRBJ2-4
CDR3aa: ASSPGVGIAKNIQY

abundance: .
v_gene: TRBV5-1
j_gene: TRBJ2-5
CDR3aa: ASSLVGSASGGETQY

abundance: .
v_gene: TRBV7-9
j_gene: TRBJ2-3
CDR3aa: ASSLRVSTDTQY

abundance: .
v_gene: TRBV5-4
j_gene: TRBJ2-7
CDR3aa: ASSLDAEYEQY

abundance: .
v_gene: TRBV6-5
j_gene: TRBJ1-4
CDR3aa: ASRGQGIEKLF

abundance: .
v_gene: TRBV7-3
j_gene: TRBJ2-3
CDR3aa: ASSLTSAGTDTQY

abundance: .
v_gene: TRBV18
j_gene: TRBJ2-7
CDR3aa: ASSPGTSGTGEQY

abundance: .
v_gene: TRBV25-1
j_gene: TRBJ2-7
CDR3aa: ASSVYSGIPYEQY

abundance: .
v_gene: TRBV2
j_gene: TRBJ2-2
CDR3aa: ASSAGELF

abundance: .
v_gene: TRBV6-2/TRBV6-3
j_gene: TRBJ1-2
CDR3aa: ASSQIGVGGSPNYGYT

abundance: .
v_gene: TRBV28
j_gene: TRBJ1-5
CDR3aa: ASSTLRDSNQPQH

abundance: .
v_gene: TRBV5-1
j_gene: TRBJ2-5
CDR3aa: ASSLAGNQETQY

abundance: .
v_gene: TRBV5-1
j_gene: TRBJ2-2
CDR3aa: ASSLWGRDTGELF

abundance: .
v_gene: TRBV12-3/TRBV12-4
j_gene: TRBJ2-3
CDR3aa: ASSSGDTQY

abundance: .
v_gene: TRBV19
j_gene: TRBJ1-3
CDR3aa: ASRRQGAGNTIY

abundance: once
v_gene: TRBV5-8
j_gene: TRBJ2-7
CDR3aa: ASSLLQGRGLYY

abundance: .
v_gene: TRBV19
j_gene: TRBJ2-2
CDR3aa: ATNRLAGNTGELF

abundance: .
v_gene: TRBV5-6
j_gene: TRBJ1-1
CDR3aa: ASSFLTRRDTEAF

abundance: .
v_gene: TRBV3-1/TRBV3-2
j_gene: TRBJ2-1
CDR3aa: ASSQSGSSYNEQF

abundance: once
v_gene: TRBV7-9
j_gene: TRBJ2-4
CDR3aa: ASSPDDRTHLAKNIQY

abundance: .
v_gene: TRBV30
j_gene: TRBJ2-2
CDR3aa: AWSSGQGTGELF

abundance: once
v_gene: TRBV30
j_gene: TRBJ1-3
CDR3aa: ASRGSSGNTIY

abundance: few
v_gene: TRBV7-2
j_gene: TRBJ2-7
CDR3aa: ASSSYSGDSYEQY

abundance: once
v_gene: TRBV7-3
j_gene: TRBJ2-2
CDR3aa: ASSLTGGGGELF

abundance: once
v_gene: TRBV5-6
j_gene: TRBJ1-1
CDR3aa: ASSGVGQGVGEAF